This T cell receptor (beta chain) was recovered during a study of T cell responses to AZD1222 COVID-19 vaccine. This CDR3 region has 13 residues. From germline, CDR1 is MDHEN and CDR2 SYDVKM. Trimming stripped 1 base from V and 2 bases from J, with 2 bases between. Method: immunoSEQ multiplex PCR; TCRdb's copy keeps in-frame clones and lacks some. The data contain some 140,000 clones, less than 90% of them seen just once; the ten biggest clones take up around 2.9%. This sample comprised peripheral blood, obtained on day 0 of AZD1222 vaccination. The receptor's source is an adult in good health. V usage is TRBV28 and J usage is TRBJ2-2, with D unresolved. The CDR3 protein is CASSLSNTGELFF. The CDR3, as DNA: TGTGCCAGCAGTTTATCAAACACCGGGGAGCTGTTTTTT.